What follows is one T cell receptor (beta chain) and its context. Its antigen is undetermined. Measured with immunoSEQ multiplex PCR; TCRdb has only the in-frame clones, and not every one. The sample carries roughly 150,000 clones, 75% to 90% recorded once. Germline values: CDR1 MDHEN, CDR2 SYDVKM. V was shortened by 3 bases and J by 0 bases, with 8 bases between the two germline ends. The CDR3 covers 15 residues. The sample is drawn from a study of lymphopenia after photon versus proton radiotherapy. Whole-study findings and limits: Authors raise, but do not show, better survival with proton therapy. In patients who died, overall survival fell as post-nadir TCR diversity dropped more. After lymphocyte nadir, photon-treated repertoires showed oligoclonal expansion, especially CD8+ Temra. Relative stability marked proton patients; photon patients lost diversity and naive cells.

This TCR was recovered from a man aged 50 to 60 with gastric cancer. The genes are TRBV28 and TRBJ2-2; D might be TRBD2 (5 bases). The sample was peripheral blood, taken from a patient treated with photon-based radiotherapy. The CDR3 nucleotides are TGTGCCAGCAGTTTGCCCGGGGCGAACACCGGGGAGCTGTTTTTT. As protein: CASSLPGANTGELFF. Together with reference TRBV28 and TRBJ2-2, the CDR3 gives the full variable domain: DVKVTQSSRYLVKRTGEKVFLECVQDMDHENMFWYRQDPGLGLRLIYFSYDVKMKEKGDIPEGYSVSREKKERFSLILESASTNQTSMYLCASSLPGANTGELFFGEGSRLTVL.